The T cell receptor beta chain described here comes from a study of early stage breast cancer tumors. Study information: Of some 15 invasive breast tumors, about a dozen were hormone receptor-positive, HER2-negative.

Trimming took off 3 bases at V and 4 bases at J, with 19 bases between the two ends. CDR1 is KGHSH and CDR2 is LQKENI in the germline V gene. The CDR3 extends over 16 amino acids. This clone has only one observation. Blood replicates held 0.5 ug DNA, tumor or normal breast about 1.5 ug, two each. TCRdb keeps only in-frame clones here, not all; method: immunoSEQ multiplex PCR. Of about 50,000 clones in the sample, around 80% were seen once. Sample: blood. This rearrangement joins TRBV18 to TRBJ2-7; D tentatively fits TRBD1 or TRBD2 (6 bases each). The TCR sequence derives from a person in their 40s with breast cancer. CDR3 coding DNA: TGTGCCAGCTCACCCCCGCAACAGGGAGGAACGTACGAGCAGTACTTC. Its translation is CASSPPQQGGTYEQYF.